These 22 T cell receptor beta chains originate from one sample sequenced in a study of radiation and T cells in renal cell carcinoma. Data came from immunoSEQ multiplex PCR; TCRdb stores just in-frame clones and leaves some out. The table includes 90,000 to 95,000 clones, 82% detected once. The sample's time point: baseline pretreatment blood. Documented treatment: 15 Gy SBRT to primary tumor, nephrectomy 4 weeks later. The sequencing used blood, collected from a patient whose treatment included radiotherapy and nephrectomy. The receptors come from a man in his 60s with renal cell carcinoma.

This clone appeared a single time. This rearrangement joins TRBV6-1 to TRBJ2-7; the match to TRBD1 covers 10 bases. The germline V gene encodes CDR1 MNHNS and CDR2 SASEGT. This CDR3 region has 14 residues. After removal of 6 bases from V and 5 bases from J, the junction contained 7 bases not matched to a gene. CDR3 loop: CASRNPGTGDEQYF. In nucleotides, the CDR3 is TGTGCCAGCAGGAACCCCGGGACAGGGGACGAGCAGTACTTC.

This chain connects TRBV5-8 to TRBJ2-7; D gene ambiguous. Trimming pared 1 base from V and 3 bases from J, leaving 2 bases between. The V gene's germline CDR1 is SGHTS and CDR2 YDEGEE. The CDR3 has 11 residues. This CDR3 is CASSLNYEQYF. CDR3 DNA sequence: TGTGCCAGCAGCTTGAACTACGAGCAGTACTTC.

V gene TRBV6-6 combines with J gene TRBJ1-2; the D gene is possibly TRBD1 (6 bases). This CDR3 is built from 15 residues. The germline CDR1 and CDR2 sequences are MNHNY and SVGAGI (reference sequence). V lost 2 bases and J 4 bases, leaving 14 bases between the germline ends. The CDR3 nucleotides read TGTGCCAGCAGTTACCCGGGGGGCCTCGGCTATGGCTACACCTTC. Translated: CASSYPGGLGYGYTF.

In DNA, the CDR3 is TGTGCCAGCAGCTTGGCGTGGGGACCGAGCTATGGCTACACCTTC. Translated, it gives CASSLAWGPSYGYTF. The chain combines TRBV5-8 with TRBJ1-2, with D possibly matching TRBD1 (5 bases). The CDR3 has 15 residues. CDR1 and CDR2 (germline): SGHTS, YDEGEE. V lost 0 bases, J lost 4 bases, and 13 bases lay in between.

The chain carries TRBV5-5 and TRBJ2-7, with D maybe TRBD1 (6 bases). CDR1 and CDR2 from the germline V gene are SGHKS and YYEKEE (reference sequence). With 1 base removed from V and 5 bases from J, the gap between germline ends came to 13 bases. The CDR3 has 14 amino acids. DNA for the CDR3: TGTGCCAGCAGCTTGCCTGGGGGCACCGACGAGCAGTACTTC. Amino acids: CASSLPGGTDEQYF.

This chain joins TRBV19 and TRBJ2-5; weak D call: TRBD2 (5 bases). V was shortened by 4 bases and J by 4 bases, with 10 bases between the two germline ends. This CDR3 contains 13 residues. CDR1 is LNHDA and CDR2 is SQIVND in the germline V gene (reference sequence). The CDR3 DNA is TGTGCCAGTAGTACCGAGGGAATAGAGACCCAGTACTTC. This sequence encodes CASSTEGIETQYF. Full variable domain (missing parts from reference TRBV19 and TRBJ2-5): DGGITQSPKYLFRKEGQNVTLSCEQNLNHDAMYWYRQDPGQGLRLIYYSQIVNDFQKGDIAEGYSVSREKKESFPLTVTSAQKNPTAFYLCASSTEGIETQYFGPGTRLLVL.

V gene TRBV7-9 combines with J gene TRBJ2-7; D may be TRBD2 (5 bases). V lost 2 bases, J lost 0 bases, and 11 bases lay in between. Germline V gives CDR1 SEHNR, CDR2 FQNEAQ (reference sequence). CDR3 length: 15 residues. This CDR3 reads CASSLFGGDSYEQYF. The CDR3 nucleotides read TGTGCCAGCAGCTTATTCGGAGGCGACTCCTACGAGCAGTACTTC.

This chain links TRBV27 with TRBJ2-7, with unresolved D. The CDR3 sequence is 13 residues long. Deletions cut 3 bases from V and 4 bases from J, with 10 bases between. The germline V gene has CDR1 MNHEY and CDR2 SMNVEV (reference sequence). The CDR3 here is CASSFSVGYEQYF. CDR3 DNA sequence: TGTGCCAGCAGTTTCTCCGTTGGGTACGAGCAGTACTTC.

V is TRBV2 and J is TRBJ1-1; D uncertain. The CDR3 is 13 residues long. Germline CDR1 reads SNHLY; CDR2 reads FYNNEI. V gave up 4 bases and J gave up 1 base, with 7 bases separating them. CDR3 bases: TGTGCCAGCAGTGGGAACAAGAACACTGAAGCTTTCTTT. Residues: CASSGNKNTEAFF.

The chain employs TRBV15 and TRBJ2-7, with 9 bases aligning to TRBD1. This CDR3 is 14 amino acids long. CDR1 and CDR2 (germline): LNHNV, YYDKDF (reference sequence). The junction had 8 bases not matched to a gene; V was cut back by 8 bases and J by 3 bases. CDR3: CATARDRALYEQYF. CDR3 sequence (DNA): TGTGCCACCGCCCGGGACAGGGCGCTCTACGAGCAGTACTTC.

CDR3 region: CASSLWGPALTEAFF. The DNA of the CDR3 is TGTGCCAGCAGTTTATGGGGCCCAGCCTTAACTGAAGCTTTCTTT. The J gene is TRBJ1-1, the V gene TRBV27, with TRBD1 as a possible D gene (5 bases). Germline V CDR1 and CDR2: MNHEY, SMNVEV (reference sequence). The CDR3 is made up of 15 amino acids. The V and J ends lost 1 base and 5 bases respectively, with 14 bases between them.

The chain recombines TRBV19 with TRBJ2-1; D is ambiguous. Trimming cost V 7 bases and J 7 bases, with 17 bases left between them. CDR1 is LNHDA and CDR2 is SQIVND in the germline V gene (reference sequence). This CDR3 spans 14 amino acids. The CDR3 region has the DNA TGTGCCAGTACGCGCGGACCTAGGTGGAATGAGCAGTTCTTC. This encodes CASTRGPRWNEQFF.

The genes are TRBV30 and TRBJ2-7; D is possibly TRBD1 (6 bases). V was shortened by 4 bases and J by 1 base, with 11 bases between the two germline ends. The CDR3 spans 13 residues. Germline CDR1 and CDR2: GTSNPN and SVGIG (reference sequence). The CDR3 loop reads CAWNAGQSYEQYF. DNA for the CDR3: TGTGCCTGGAACGCCGGACAGTCCTACGAGCAGTACTTC. The whole variable domain, remainder taken from reference TRBV30 and TRBJ2-7, is SQTIHQWPATLVQPVGSPLSLECTVEGTSNPNLYWYRQAAGRGLQLLFYSVGIGQISSEVPQNLSASRPQDRQFILSSKKLLLSDSGFYLCAWNAGQSYEQYFGPGTRLTVT.

V is TRBV15 and J is TRBJ2-6; 10 bases agree with TRBD1. The germline V gene has CDR1 LNHNV and CDR2 YYDKDF (reference sequence). The length of the CDR3 is 20 residues. J gave up 4 bases and V 3 bases, and 15 bases lay outside the gene matches. Here the CDR3 reads CATSSPTPGQGMGGANVLTF. The CDR3 bases are TGTGCCACCAGCAGTCCCACTCCGGGACAGGGGATGGGAGGGGCCAACGTCCTGACTTTC.

The gene calls are TRBV6-1 and TRBJ1-5, with a weak D call TRBD1 (5 bases). V lost 0 bases, J lost 6 bases, and 12 bases lay in between. Germline loops: CDR1 MNHNS, CDR2 SASEGT. The CDR3 totals 15 residues. The CDR3 spells CASSEASGGVQPQHF. The CDR3 DNA follows: TGTGCCAGCAGTGAAGCGAGTGGGGGTGTTCAGCCCCAGCATTTT.

This chain's CDR3 is CASVDRAYEQYF. CDR3 in DNA: TGCGCCAGCGTAGACAGGGCCTACGAGCAGTACTTC. The J gene is TRBJ2-7, the V gene TRBV10-2, with 7 bases identical to TRBD1. This CDR3 region has 12 residues. V shed 8 bases and J 2 bases; nucleotides not matched to a gene: 3. Germline lookup yields CDR1 WSHSY and CDR2 SAAADI.

The chain recombines TRBV25-1 with TRBJ2-7, with 10 bases that match TRBD2. Per germline, CDR1 MGHDK and CDR2 SYGVNS. CDR3 size: 14 residues. Germline trimming cut 3 bases from V and 9 bases from J; bases unmatched to any gene: 8. DNA for the CDR3: TGTGCCAGCAGTGATCCGGCTAGCGGGAGTTGGCAGTACTTC. Encoded protein: CASSDPASGSWQYF.

The gene calls are TRBV5-4 and TRBJ2-2; D gene uncertain. Germline V gives CDR1 SGHNT, CDR2 YYREEE (reference sequence). V lost 0 bases to trimming and J lost 6 bases, with 6 bases between them. CDR3 length equals 13 residues. The CDR3 spells CASSLGVAGELFF. The CDR3, as DNA: TGTGCCAGCAGCTTGGGGGTAGCCGGGGAGCTGTTTTTT. Full variable domain (missing parts from reference TRBV5-4 and TRBJ2-2): ETGVTQSPTHLIKTRGQQVTLRCSSQSGHNTVSWYQQALGQGPQFIFQYYREEENGRGNFPPRFSGLQFPNYSSELNVNALELDDSALYLCASSLGVAGELFFGEGSRLTVL.

V gene TRBV28 combines with J gene TRBJ2-7; D is unclear. V lost 7 bases and J lost 5, with 21 bases in between. This CDR3 region has 15 residues. The germline V gene encodes CDR1 MDHEN and CDR2 SYDVKM. The CDR3: CASTTTHKGSHEQYF. DNA of the CDR3: TGTGCCAGCACCACTACACATAAGGGAAGTCACGAGCAGTACTTC. The variable domain in full, with the rest retrieved from reference TRBV28 and TRBJ2-7, is DVKVTQSSRYLVKRTGEKVFLECVQDMDHENMFWYRQDPGLGLRLIYFSYDVKMKEKGDIPEGYSVSREKKERFSLILESASTNQTSMYLCASTTTHKGSHEQYFGPGTRLTVT.

The chain employs TRBV21-1 and TRBJ1-2. TRBV21-1 has pseudogene status. The CDR3 loop spans 12 amino acids. CDR3 DNA: TGTGCCAGCAGCATACTCCCCTATGGCTACACCTTC. Translating gives CASSILPYGYTF.

This clone was observed at least ten times. V usage is TRBV7-6 and J usage is TRBJ2-2; D remains ambiguous. The length of the CDR3 is 15 residues. CDR1 and CDR2 from the germline V gene are SGHVS and FNYEAQ. The CDR3 protein is CALIEAETNTGELFF. The CDR3, as DNA: TGTGCTCTTATTGAGGCGGAGACGAACACCGGGGAGCTGTTTTTT.

The gene calls are TRBV27 and TRBJ1-5, with D tentatively TRBD1 (5 bases). The CDR3 spans 14 residues. The V and J ends lost 9 bases and 3 bases respectively, with 15 bases between them. Per the germline V gene, CDR1 is MNHEY and CDR2 is SMNVEV (reference sequence). The CDR3 sequence is CASGTPGPNQPQHF. CDR3 nucleotides: TGTGCCAGTGGGACCCCCGGCCCCAATCAGCCCCAGCATTTT.